The 10 T cell receptor beta chains below were found in one sample sequenced in a study of response to subunit inactivated influenza vaccine. One entry per CDR3 protein, called by TCRdb with MiXCR from the RT-PCR reads. The sample has about 500,000 distinct CDR3 sequences; approximately 15% are singletons. Sample: CD4+ T cells sorted from PBMCs, taken roughly 24 months after vaccination. These receptors all stem from a man aged 45-69 years who received an inactivated influenza vaccine.

This rearrangement joins TRBV5-6 to TRBJ2-3; 8 bases map to TRBD1. The germline V gene encodes CDR1 SGHDT and CDR2 YYEEEE. The ends lost 6 bases at V and 4 bases at J; junction bases unmatched: 4. The CDR3 spans 13 residues. The DNA of the CDR3 is TGTGCCAGCAACCGACAGGGGCCAGATACGCAGTATTTT. It is translated as CASNRQGPDTQYF.

In this sample, this clonotype turned up a few times. The chain is built from TRBV3-1 and TRBJ1-5; D is unresolved. The germline gives CDR1 LGHDT, CDR2 YNNKEL (reference sequence). V gave up 0 bases and J gave up 4 bases, with 10 bases separating them. The CDR3 has 15 amino acids. DNA of the CDR3: TGTGCCAGCAGCCAAGATCCGAATCTAAATCAGCCCCAGCATTTT. Its protein is CASSQDPNLNQPQHF.

The rearrangement links TRBV5-1 to TRBJ2-3, with D hard to call. The CDR3 covers 14 residues. CDR1 SGHRS and CDR2 YFSETQ come from the germline V gene. Trimming removed 1 base from V and 2 bases from J, with 8 bases in between. The CDR3 DNA is TGCGCCAGCAGCTTGCTCAGATCCACAGATACGCAGTATTTT. This codes for CASSLLRSTDTQYF.

The CDR3 region is CASSPQAGISYNEQFF. The CDR3 DNA reads TGTGCCAGCAGCCCTCAAGCGGGAATCAGCTACAATGAGCAGTTCTTC. V and J are TRBV7-9 and TRBJ2-1; TRBD2 matches 7 bases. V shed 5 bases, J shed 3 bases, and the junction held 10 bases outside the gene matches. The germline V gene encodes CDR1 SEHNR and CDR2 FQNEAQ (reference sequence). This CDR3 is 16 amino acids long. Full variable domain (missing parts from reference TRBV7-9 and TRBJ2-1): DTGVSQNPRHKITKRGQNVTFRCDPISEHNRLYWYRQTLGQGPEFLTYFQNEAQLEKSRLLSDRFSAERPKGSFSTLEIQRTEQGDSAMYLCASSPQAGISYNEQFFGPGTRLTVL.

This clonotype was seen at least ten times. The chain combines TRBV12-3 or TRBV12-4 with TRBJ2-5; no reliable D call. The V end was cut by 6 bases, the J end by 5 bases, with 7 bases between. The CDR3 length is 11 residues. The CDR3 sequence: CASSFLETQYF. The CDR3 region has the DNA TGTGCCAGCAGCTTTCTGGAGACCCAGTACTTC.

The chain employs TRBV20-1 and TRBJ2-5; 8 nucleotides align to TRBD1. The CDR3 covers 16 residues. The germline V gene has CDR1 DFQATT and CDR2 SNEGSKA (reference sequence). V gave up 0 bases and J gave up 5 bases; unmatched junction bases: 11. The CDR3 DNA reads TGCAGTGCTAGAGATCTGGGACAGGCCTCAAGGGAGACCCAGTACTTC. It encodes CSARDLGQASRETQYF.

This clonotype has more than one count but fewer than ten. V gene TRBV2 combines with J gene TRBJ2-1; D gene uncertain. Deletions cut 6 bases from V and 10 bases from J, with 16 bases between. Germline V gene data show CDR1 as SNHLY and CDR2 as FYNNEI. This CDR3 contains 13 residues. The CDR3 bases are TGTGCCAGCAGCCGGCTGGTCATGTTAGAGCAGTTCTTC. Translating gives CASSRLVMLEQFF.

The chain is built from TRBV2 and TRBJ2-3, with D possibly TRBD2 on 6 matching bases. CDR3 length equals 16 residues. V lost 5 bases and J lost 1, with 16 bases in between. The germline V gene encodes CDR1 SNHLY and CDR2 FYNNEI. The CDR3 protein is CASSPRGGVGTDTQYF. In DNA, the CDR3 is TGTGCCAGCAGTCCCCGAGGCGGGGTTGGCACAGATACGCAGTATTTT.

V and J are TRBV10-3 and TRBJ2-2, with 11 bases matching TRBD2. Germline CDR1 is ENHRY and CDR2 is SYGVKD. V lost 10 bases to trimming and J lost 1 base; unmatched junction nucleotides: 14. This CDR3 comprises 18 residues. The CDR3 nucleotides are TGTGCCACCCGCCACACTAGCGGGAGTAGTGGGAACACCGGGGAGCTGTTTTTT. It is translated as CATRHTSGSSGNTGELFF.

This clonotype showed up many times. The germline gene is not matched at one end of the junction; a read error may be the cause. The genes are TRBV7-2 and TRBJ1-1; D unresolved. This CDR3 has 12 amino acids. Germline lookup yields CDR1 SGHTA and CDR2 FQGNSA. The CDR3 is CASSLEVRAQSF. DNA for the CDR3: TGTGCCAGCAGCTTAGAAGTTCGTGCTCAGAGCTTT.